The 2 T cell receptor beta chains presented below share a single source sample, sequenced in a study of immune cell composition in non-small cell lung cancer. Normal lung was sampled as far from the tumour as possible, at least 3 cm. Method: immunoSEQ multiplex PCR; TCRdb's copy keeps in-frame clones and lacks some. The sample shows a few thousand clones, about 80% of them seen only once. Sample: non-adjacent lung tissue. These receptors all stem from a human donor with non-small cell lung cancer.

J is TRBJ1-4 and V is TRBV5-5, with 8 positions matching TRBD1. The germline gives CDR1 SGHKS, CDR2 YYEKEE (reference sequence). Trimming took 1 base from V and 15 from J; bases not matched to a gene: 17. The CDR3 loop spans 16 amino acids. The CDR3 loop reads CASSLTTGQGFNHLFF. The CDR3 DNA sequence: TGTGCCAGCAGCTTGACCACAGGACAGGGATTCAATCACTTGTTTTTT.

Points on this clone: Its ends do not fully match the called genes, so a read error is possible. The chain uses TRBV7-7 and TRBJ2-2; TRBD2 matches 10 bases. CDR3 length equals 17 residues. Germline V gene data show CDR1 as SSHAT and CDR2 as FNYEAQ (reference sequence). CDR3 sequence reads: CASSLSASGRVTGELFF. CDR3 coding DNA: TGTGCTAGCAGCTTATCGGCTAGCGGGAGAGTCACCGGGGAGCTGTTTTTT.